Each of the 8 T cell receptor beta chains below was sequenced from the same sample in a study of blood T cell repertoires in COVID-19. Assay used: immunoSEQ multiplex PCR; TCRdb lists only in-frame clones, some missing. The data contain 85,000 to 100,000 clones, about 86% of them singletons. Sequencing was carried out using peripheral blood. The receptors originated from a man aged 50-60 years with COVID-19, enrolled during active disease.

The chain employs TRBV4-2 and TRBJ2-7; D may be TRBD1 (6 bases). This CDR3 is built from 16 residues. The V end lost 0 bases, the J end lost 0 bases, and 12 bases lay between the germline ends. The germline CDR1 and CDR2 sequences are LGHNA and YNFKEQ. The CDR3: CASSQDSDRSSYEQYF. In nucleotides, the CDR3 is TGTGCCAGCAGCCAAGATTCGGACAGAAGCTCCTACGAGCAGTACTTC.

The V call is TRBV6-1, the J call TRBJ1-3; D gene ambiguous. CDR3 length equals 14 residues. Looked up from germline, CDR1 is MNHNS and CDR2 is SASEGT. V dropped 3 bases and J dropped 6 bases, with 12 bases sitting between them. CDR3 sequence (DNA): TGTGCCAGCAGTGATGAGGGAGCCCCAAACACCATATATTTT. Its translation is CASSDEGAPNTIYF.

The V call is TRBV7-8, the J call TRBJ1-1; 7 bases are a match to TRBD1. Per the germline V gene, CDR1 is SGHVS and CDR2 is FQNEAQ. V dropped 5 bases and J dropped 0; count of bases not matched to a gene: 9. This CDR3 is 16 amino acids long. In nucleotides, the CDR3 is TGTGCCAGCAGCGCCCAGACAGGGCTGATGAACACTGAAGCTTTCTTT. Residues: CASSAQTGLMNTEAFF.

This sequence joins TRBV9 and TRBJ1-6; the D gene is possibly TRBD1 (5 bases). The CDR3 spans 14 residues. The germline CDR1 and CDR2 sequences are SGDLS and YYNGEE. V shed 6 bases and J shed 5 bases, with 12 bases lying between them. The CDR3: CASNAGFNNSPLHF. The CDR3 DNA sequence: TGTGCCAGCAACGCAGGGTTCAATAATTCACCCCTCCACTTT.

The rearrangement links TRBV27 to TRBJ2-7; 9 bases match TRBD1. CDR3 size: 13 residues. CDR1 and CDR2 from the germline V gene are MNHEY and SMNVEV (reference sequence). After removal of 6 bases from V and 2 bases from J, the junction contained 2 bases not matched to a gene. CDR3 DNA: TGTGCCAGCAGGAGGACAGGGGCCTACGAGCAGTACTTC. It specifies CASRRTGAYEQYF.

The gene calls are TRBV3-1 (or the pseudogene TRBV3-2) and TRBJ2-1; TRBD2 agrees at 7 bases. Germline V CDR1 and CDR2: LGHDT, YNNKEL (reference sequence). The CDR3 is 13 residues long. J gave up 13 bases and V 5 bases, and 11 bases lay outside the gene matches. The CDR3, as DNA: TGTGCCAGCAGCAAGAGCGGGGTCGGGGATCAGTTCTTC. Translating it yields CASSKSGVGDQFF.

The chain recombines TRBV30 with TRBJ1-5; the D gene is possibly TRBD1 (5 bases). The CDR3 length is 14 residues. Between the trimmed V and J ends, which lost 0 bases and 4 bases, there was a span of 10 bases. Germline CDR1 and CDR2: GTSNPN and SVGIG (reference sequence). CDR3 protein: CAWSVAGGNQPQHF. CDR3 bases: TGTGCCTGGAGTGTTGCTGGGGGGAATCAGCCCCAGCATTTT.

The chain is built from TRBV2 and TRBJ2-7; no clear D gene. Trimming left V 6 bases short and J 4 bases short, with 10 bases between. This CDR3 contains 12 residues. Germline V gene sequence: CDR1 SNHLY, CDR2 FYNNEI. For the CDR3, the DNA is TGTGCCAGCAGCCGCACACAATACGAGCAGTACTTC. Translated, it gives CASSRTQYEQYF.